This T cell receptor (beta chain) comes out of a study of T cell responses to AZD1222 COVID-19 vaccine (dated by TCRdb to the early 2020s). General notes on the study: Because spike-specific TCR depth and breadth did not differ between the two schedules, AZD1222 recipients who got a second dose at roughly 4 weeks were pooled with those who got a second dose at roughly 12 weeks. TCR sequencing covered fewer than 250 trial participants: 200 to 210 given two doses of AZD1222 and 26 given two doses of MenACWY control vaccine. Trial participants were enrolled into age subgroups of 18-55, 56-69 and 70-plus years, which contained roughly 150, 30 and 60 TCR-sequenced participants, respectively.

The CDR3 spans 13 residues, from the cysteine through the phenylalanine. The CDR3 DNA has 39 bases and is translated from base 1. CDR1 and CDR2, per the germline V gene, are MDHEN and SYDVKM. V loses 4 bases of germline sequence and J loses 11 bases, and the interval between the two ends is 17 bases. This clone appeared a few times. Its antigen is still unknown. Per-base quality was not reported, and no clone a single base away is much larger than it. The CDR3 regions of human TCRbeta chains were analyzed by immunosequencing. On the authors' methods: Repertoire TCRs were matched against a reference library of SARS-CoV-2-specific TCRs generated with the MIRA antigen-specificity platform. Breadth meant the fraction of unique TCRs that were SARS-CoV-2-associated, whereas depth meant the fraction of total T cells that were SARS-CoV-2-associated. Using the MIRA data, every spike-specific TCR was mapped to the spike region that the TCR reacted to and assigned to either a CD4 or a CD8 class. Log10-transformed breadth and depth values were compared by one-way ANOVA with Sidak's multiple comparisons tests. This is the immuneACCESS table as TCRdb keeps it, with only in-frame sequences that have V and J called. A part of the clones is gone; compared with another copy, unresolved V genes explain less than half, and the rest is unexplained. That table supplies the V and J calls and clone size; D and trimming were determined from the DNA. For this sample there are 150,000 to 180,000 clones; under 95% appear just once. Of the sample, approximately 19% is held by the ten largest clones.

Broader findings and caveats from the paper: In the small 56-69-year group, the increase in depth fell short of significance, most likely because of low power. Reportedly, close to half of the unique spike-specific TCRs recognized epitopes lying outside the regions that are mutated in the B.1.351 and B.1.1.7 variants. Only five to seven AZD1222 recipients were SARS-CoV-2 seropositive at baseline, limiting conclusions about previously exposed vaccinees. The whole spike protein was spanned by vaccine-associated CD4 TCRs, and dominant responses were seen in regions 160-218 and 743-854. Because no day 14 peak-response samples were available, repertoires were characterized only after the peak T cell response. Participants were mostly white British, with more females than males. The authors suggested clonal diversity may have been underestimated. Spike-specific TCR breadth and depth rose significantly after two AZD1222 doses compared with day 0 and with MenACWY recipients.

The time point label here, explained by the study, means: baseline before first vaccination. The vaccinee samples were drawn from two UK trials, COV001 and COV002, one of which was a single-blind randomized controlled phase 2/3 trial testing AZD1222 (ChAdOx1 nCoV-19) in healthy adults. For TCRbeta chain sequencing, PBMC samples were collected from trial participants at day 0 and at day 28 after the second dose. The chain links TRBV28 with TRBJ1-1, with TRBD1 tentatively as D gene (6 bases match). The clonotype originates from an adult in good health. This specimen consisted of peripheral blood, obtained on day 0 of AZD1222 vaccination. The CDR3 region reads CASSSPGAGKAFF. The sequenced DNA is TGTGCCAGCAGTTCCCCGGGGGCGGGAAAGGCTTTCTTT. Extended through the reference TRBV28 and TRBJ1-1 proteins, this CDR3 yields the full variable domain: DVKVTQSSRYLVKRTGEKVFLECVQDMDHENMFWYRQDPGLGLRLIYFSYDVKMKEKGDIPEGYSVSREKKERFSLILESASTNQTSMYLCASSSPGAGKAFFGQGTRLTVV.